These 3 T cell receptor beta chains came from one sample sequenced in a study of CD8 T cells in Susac syndrome. Roughly 0.5 to 1 ug RNA was reverse transcribed with random hexamers. From the immunoSEQ multiplex PCR reads, TCRdb called clonotypes with MiXCR, one entry per CDR3 protein. Of about 160,000 distinct CDR3 sequences listed, roughly 94% are singletons. Sequences were obtained from CD4+ T cells from PBMCs. These receptors all come from a human donor with multiple sclerosis.

This chain joins TRBV18 and TRBJ1-1; D is perhaps TRBD1 (6 bases). Germline values: CDR1 KGHSH, CDR2 LQKENI. The CDR3 covers 18 residues. V lost 3 bases and J 5 bases, leaving 25 bases between the germline ends. The CDR3 DNA sequence: TGTGCCAGCTCACCTTTAGCCCTACAGGGCGGAATGAGTACTGAAGCTTTCTTT. Protein product: CASSPLALQGGMSTEAFF.

The V gene is TRBV6-5, the J gene TRBJ2-7; D perhaps matches TRBD2 (5 bases). The germline V gene has CDR1 MNHEY and CDR2 SVGAGI. Trimming shortened V by 10 bases and J by 0 bases, and 10 bases separated the two germline ends. The CDR3 consists of 12 residues. CDR3 DNA sequence: TGTGCCACCGGGGAGCGCTCCTACGAGCAGTACTTC. It translates to CATGERSYEQYF.

The chain employs TRBV2 and TRBJ1-5; a possible D gene is TRBD1 (5 bases). CDR3 size: 14 residues. Looked up from germline, CDR1 is SNHLY and CDR2 is FYNNEI. The V end was cut by 4 bases, the J end by 7 bases, with 14 bases between. The CDR3 loop is CASSAEGVGQPQHF. The CDR3 DNA reads as TGTGCCAGCAGTGCGGAAGGGGTAGGCCAGCCCCAGCATTTT.